These T cell receptor beta chains were read from a single sample in a study of shared clonotypes between healthy human individuals. The assay was immunoSEQ multiplex PCR, and TCRdb's table has in-frame clones only and misses some. The sample lists about 2 million clones, about 95% seen once, with 1.2% in the top ten. The sample comprised naive CD8+ T cells sorted from blood. The receptors derive from a man aged 18 to 30 in good health. Both conserved end residues are part of each CDR3. Fields, in order: D gene, V gene, J gene, clone size, CDR3 protein, CDR3 DNA. D genes are given only for firm matches. Rows may omit the clone size; those that give it use once, few, many or a size class.

TRBD1	TRBV6-1	TRBJ2-7	.	CASSEGTGSF	TGTGCCAGCAGTGAAGGGACAGGGAGTTTC
.	TRBV19	TRBJ1-5	.	CASFGGEGNQPQHF	TGTGCCAGTTTCGGGGGGGAGGGCAATCAGCCCCAGCATTTT
.	TRBV15	TRBJ1-5	.	CATSRDLKGQPQHF	TGTGCCACCAGCAGGGATTTGAAAGGTCAGCCCCAGCATTTT
TRBD2	TRBV9	TRBJ2-7	.	CASSTGTSIYEQYF	TGTGCCAGCAGTACCGGGACTAGCATCTACGAGCAGTACTTC
TRBD2	TRBV7-6	TRBJ2-1	once	CASSLTVTSGYNEQFF	TGTGCCAGCAGCTTGACTGTGACTAGCGGATACAATGAGCAGTTCTTC
TRBD1	TRBV19	TRBJ1-6	.	CASSATGSDWGSYNSPLHF	TGTGCCAGTAGTGCGACAGGGTCCGATTGGGGCTCCTATAATTCACCCCTCCACTTT
.	TRBV2	TRBJ2-3	.	CASTSVSITDTQYF	TGTGCCAGCACGAGCGTCTCGATCACAGATACGCAGTATTTT
.	TRBV28	TRBJ1-6	.	CASSFYSDNSPLHF	TGTGCCAGCAGTTTTTATTCAGATAATTCACCCCTCCACTTT
.	TRBV25-1	TRBJ2-6	.	CASSEWYRESSGANVLTF	TGTGCCAGCAGTGAATGGTACAGGGAAAGCTCTGGGGCCAACGTCCTGACTTTC
.	TRBV5-1	TRBJ2-5	.	CQPQETQYF	TGCCAACCCCAAGAGACCCAGTACTTC
.	TRBV6-4	TRBJ2-1	.	CASSDPQGVQSYNEQFF	TGTGCCAGCAGTGACCCGCAAGGGGTTCAATCCTACAATGAGCAGTTCTTC
.	TRBV7-9	TRBJ1-2	.	CASSQIGGADGYTF	TGTGCCAGCTCCCAAATCGGGGGGGCCGACGGCTACACCTTC
TRBD1	TRBV28	TRBJ2-2	.	CASSSPDRGQNTGELFF	TGTGCCAGCAGTTCACCCGACAGGGGACAAAACACCGGGGAGCTGTTTTTT
TRBD1	TRBV2	TRBJ2-1	.	CASSYGQGTYNEQFF	TGTGCCAGCAGCTATGGACAGGGGACCTACAATGAGCAGTTCTTC
.	TRBV6-1	TRBJ2-7	once	CASDKIGFISYEQYF	TGTGCCAGCGATAAGATCGGGTTCATCTCCTACGAGCAGTACTTC
.	TRBV7-9	TRBJ2-1	.	CASSYGHQSAHNEQFF	TGTGCCAGCAGTTATGGCCACCAATCTGCCCACAATGAGCAGTTCTTC
.	TRBV5-6	TRBJ1-1	.	CASRDGQANTEAFF	TGTGCCAGCAGAGATGGACAAGCAAACACTGAAGCTTTCTTT
TRBD1	TRBV6-1	TRBJ1-1	.	CASSNNRGLEAFF	TGTGCCAGCAGTAATAACAGGGGACTTGAAGCTTTCTTT
.	TRBV13	TRBJ2-2	.	CASSKDLTGELFF	TGTGCCAGCAGCAAGGACCTTACCGGGGAGCTGTTTTTT
.	TRBV2	TRBJ2-7	.	CASSVGHTYEQYF	TGTGCCAGCAGCGTAGGACACACCTACGAGCAGTACTTC
TRBD2	TRBV9	TRBJ2-1	.	CASSGSGRLDNEQFF	TGTGCCAGCAGTGGTAGCGGGAGGTTGGACAATGAGCAGTTCTTC
TRBD1	TRBV6-5	TRBJ2-2	.	CASSYATGGPGELFF	TGTGCCAGCAGTTACGCCACAGGGGGCCCCGGGGAGCTGTTTTTT
.	TRBV5-1	TRBJ2-7	.	CASSRETYEQYF	TGCGCCAGCAGTAGGGAGACCTACGAGCAGTACTTC
TRBD2	TRBV10-3	TRBJ2-5	.	CAISRTRVETQYF	TGTGCCATCAGCCGGACTAGAGTAGAGACCCAGTACTTC
TRBD2	TRBV19	TRBJ2-7	.	CASSIGLAGGYEQYF	TGTGCCAGTAGTATAGGTCTAGCGGGAGGCTACGAGCAGTACTTC
TRBD1	TRBV27	TRBJ2-1	.	CASSLSGGEGYNEQFF	TGTGCCAGCAGTTTATCAGGGGGCGAGGGCTACAATGAGCAGTTCTTC
TRBD2	TRBV27	TRBJ2-4	.	CASSFSGEGIQYF	TGTGCCAGCAGTTTTAGCGGGGAGGGCATTCAGTACTTC
.	TRBV6-1	TRBJ1-6	.	CASSEPGLDSPLHF	TGTGCCAGCAGTGAACCAGGGTTGGATTCACCCCTCCACTTT